This T cell receptor (beta chain) derives from a study of OX40 agonist ivuxolimab in advanced cancers. Study summary: Cancers in dose escalation were hepatocellular, melanoma, renal cell and head and neck.

Produced via immunoSEQ multiplex PCR; TCRdb's table is partial and in-frame only. The repertoire holds about 70,000 clones, about four fifths seen once, with around 6.7% in the top ten. The CDR3 is 14 amino acids. Per the germline V gene, CDR1 is SNHLY and CDR2 is FYNNEI. J lost 4 bases, V lost 6 bases, and 5 bases had no gene match. This TCR was sampled from an adult with an advanced solid tumor such as melanoma, head and neck, liver or kidney cancer. This material consisted of CD4+ or CD8+ T cells sorted from blood, taken in a trial of the OX40 agonist ivuxolimab. The gene calls are TRBV2 and TRBJ1-3, with 8 positions matching TRBD1. The CDR3 loop reads CASRSTGAGNTIYF. The DNA of the CDR3 is TGTGCCAGCAGGTCGACAGGGGCCGGAAACACCATATATTTT.